This is a list of T cell receptor beta chains from one sample in a study of blood T cell repertoires in COVID-19. Here immunoSEQ multiplex PCR was the method, and the copy in TCRdb shows in-frame clones only, minus some. Counted here are some 300,000 clones, approximately 91% occurring once; the ten biggest clones make up 1.7%. The sample comprised PBMCs or T cells enriched from blood (not recorded which). These receptors were taken from a middle-aged woman who had recovered from COVID-19. Both conserved end residues are part of each CDR3. The order of the fields is clone size, J gene, D gene, V gene, CDR3 DNA, CDR3 protein. The D gene is left open where the match is weak. Expanded clones get a size class; other rows say once, few or many, or leave the size out.

>.|TRBJ1-3|TRBD1|TRBV9
TGTGCCAGCAGCGTAGGCGGGACAGCCACTGGAAACACCATATATTTT
CASSVGGTATGNTIYF
>.|TRBJ1-2|.|TRBV19
TGTGCCAGTAGTATTGGCGGCATTCTCGGTGGTGGCTACACCTTC
CASSIGGILGGGYTF
>.|TRBJ2-5|TRBD2|TRBV29-1
TGCAGCGTTAGGGGACTAGCGGAGACCCAGTACTTC
CSVRGLAETQYF
>.|TRBJ1-4|.|TRBV3-1/TRBV3-2
TGTGCCAGCAGCCAAGGGTTGTGGGGCTCACTGTTTTTT
CASSQGLWGSLFF
>many|TRBJ2-1|TRBD2|TRBV19
TGTGCCAGTAGTAGAGCGGCTAGCGGGTGGGCGGATGAGCAGTTCTTC
CASSRAASGWADEQFF
>.|TRBJ2-3|TRBD2|TRBV6-2/TRBV6-3
TGTGCCAGCAGTACCCTAGCGGGTGCTAGCACAGATACGCAGTATTTT
CASSTLAGASTDTQYF
>.|TRBJ2-7|.|TRBV27
TGTGCCAGCAGTTCCAACAATGTGATGGTCAGTAACTACGAGCAGTACTTC
CASSSNNVMVSNYEQYF
>once|TRBJ2-1|.|TRBV12-3/TRBV12-4
TGTGCCAGCAGTCCTACGGAGAAGGGGGAGCAGTTCTTC
CASSPTEKGEQFF
>.|TRBJ1-2|.|TRBV30
TGTGCCTGGAGTCAGACTTTTAACTATGGCTACACCTTC
CAWSQTFNYGYTF
>.|TRBJ2-1|TRBD2|TRBV25-1
TGTGCCAGCAGTGCGGGACTAGCGGTACTATCTTACAATGAGCAGTTCTTC
CASSAGLAVLSYNEQFF
>.|TRBJ2-7|TRBD1|TRBV14
TGTGCCAGCAGCCCAGACAGGGGAAAGGGTGCCTACGAGCAGTACTTC
CASSPDRGKGAYEQYF
>once|TRBJ2-4|TRBD1|TRBV5-1
TGCGCCAGCCGCTTGGGACAGGCCAAAAACATTCAGTACTTC
CASRLGQAKNIQYF
>.|TRBJ1-1|.|TRBV2
TGTGCCAGCAGGCGGCGACCGGGAGTTGAAGCTTTCTTT
CASRRRPGVEAFF
>.|TRBJ2-6|TRBD1|TRBV9
TGTGCCAGCAGCTATACAGGGGGAAAAGGGGCCAACGTCCTGACTTTC
CASSYTGGKGANVLTF
>.|TRBJ1-6|.|TRBV2
TGTGCCAGCATCCCGCCTCAGGGAAATAATTCACCCCTCCACTTT
CASIPPQGNNSPLHF
>.|TRBJ1-6|TRBD1|TRBV5-1
TGCGCCAGCAACCGGGACAGCTCCTATAATTCACCCCTCCACTTT
CASNRDSSYNSPLHF
>.|TRBJ2-7|TRBD2|TRBV11-2
TGTGCCAGCAGCTTAGCGTATAGTCTAGCGGAATACTACGAGCAGTACTTC
CASSLAYSLAEYYEQYF
>.|TRBJ2-2|.|TRBV6-2/TRBV6-3
TGTGCCAGCAGTTTTCCCCTTTTCTTCACCGGGGAGCTGTTTTTT
CASSFPLFFTGELFF
>.|TRBJ2-3|TRBD2|TRBV6-5
TGTGCCAGCAACTCCGGGACTAGCTTCGATACGCAGTATTTT
CASNSGTSFDTQYF
>.|TRBJ1-2|.|TRBV5-1
TGCGCCAGCAGCTTAATACCAGGCCCTGACTATGGCTACACCTTC
CASSLIPGPDYGYTF
>once|TRBJ1-2|TRBD1|TRBV30
TGTGCCTGGAGCCCCTTCGGGACAGCAACTTATGGCTACACCTTC
CAWSPFGTATYGYTF
>.|TRBJ1-2|TRBD1|TRBV6-5
TGTGCCAGCAGCCGGGACAGGGTGTCGGGCTACACCTTC
CASSRDRVSGYTF
>.|TRBJ1-3|.|TRBV7-9
TGTGCCAGCAGCTCAAGAGGGAGAGGGATTAACACCATATATTTT
CASSSRGRGINTIYF
>few|TRBJ2-2|.|TRBV18
TGTGCCAGCTCACCAGAGGACAGAGGACACGGGGAGCTGTTTTTT
CASSPEDRGHGELFF
>.|TRBJ1-1|TRBD1|TRBV19
TGTGCCAGTAGTGGGGGGACAGGGGTTGGTATTACTGAAGCTTTCTTT
CASSGGTGVGITEAFF
>few|TRBJ1-1|.|TRBV30
TGTGCCTGGAGGAGACAGGAGAACACTGAAGCTTTCTTT
CAWRRQENTEAFF
>.|TRBJ2-1|.|TRBV11-2
TGTGCCAGCAGCTCCCAGGGGGGTGCAGGGGCGCGACCGCATGAGCAGTTCTTC
CASSSQGGAGARPHEQFF
>.|TRBJ2-1|TRBD1|TRBV27
TGTGCCAGCAGTTGGGGACAGGGGGCGAAAAATGAGCAGTTCTTC
CASSWGQGAKNEQFF
>.|TRBJ1-4|.|TRBV5-1
TGCGCCAGCAGCTTGGGAGGCTATAATGAAAAACTGTTTTTT
CASSLGGYNEKLFF
>.|TRBJ1-2|.|TRBV6-5
TGTGCCAGCAGTACCCTTAACCTAAACTATGGCTACACCTTC
CASSTLNLNYGYTF
>.|TRBJ2-1|TRBD2|TRBV5-5
TGTGCCAGCAGCCCAACCATAGCGGGACCCTACAATGAGCAGTTCTTC
CASSPTIAGPYNEQFF
>.|TRBJ2-3|TRBD2|TRBV27
TGTGCCAGCAGTTCCTCCTTTGGGCGGGGGGACACAGATACGCAGTATTTT
CASSSSFGRGDTDTQYF
>.|TRBJ1-1|.|TRBV7-9
TGTGCCAGCAGCTTGTTAGGCGGAGCTTCGGCTGAAGCTTTCTTT
CASSLLGGASAEAFF
>.|TRBJ2-2|.|TRBV19
TGTGCCAGTACGGGTTACGGACTCTGGAACACCGGGGAGCTGTTTTTT
CASTGYGLWNTGELFF
>.|TRBJ1-2|.|TRBV6-2/TRBV6-3
TGTGCCAGCAGTTACCGGGAAGGCTACACCTTC
CASSYREGYTF
>.|TRBJ2-1|.|TRBV6-2/TRBV6-3
TGTGCCAGCAGTTACCCCAGTGAGCAGTTCTTC
CASSYPSEQFF
>.|TRBJ1-1|.|TRBV30
TGTGCCTGGAGGAACAGGGATCAGGACACTGAAGCTTTCTTT
CAWRNRDQDTEAFF
>once|TRBJ2-2|.|TRBV5-1
TGCGCCAGCAGCTGGCGGGTACAGGGCGACACCGGGGAGCTGTTTTTT
CASSWRVQGDTGELFF
>.|TRBJ1-3|TRBD1|TRBV10-3
TGTGCCATCAGTGGATCACAGGGGCCGCGCTCTGGAAACACCATATATTTT
CAISGSQGPRSGNTIYF
>once|TRBJ1-2|TRBD1|TRBV5-1
TGCGCCAGCAGCTTGGCTCCGGGGACAGCTAACTATGGCTACACCTTC
CASSLAPGTANYGYTF
>.|TRBJ2-3|.|TRBV30
TGTGCCTGGAGTACCCGAGCAGATACGCAGTATTTT
CAWSTRADTQYF
>few|TRBJ1-2|.|TRBV3-1/TRBV3-2
TGTGCCAGCAGCCCGAAATTAGGGGGACGGCCGGTGAGATATGGCTACACCTTC
CASSPKLGGRPVRYGYTF